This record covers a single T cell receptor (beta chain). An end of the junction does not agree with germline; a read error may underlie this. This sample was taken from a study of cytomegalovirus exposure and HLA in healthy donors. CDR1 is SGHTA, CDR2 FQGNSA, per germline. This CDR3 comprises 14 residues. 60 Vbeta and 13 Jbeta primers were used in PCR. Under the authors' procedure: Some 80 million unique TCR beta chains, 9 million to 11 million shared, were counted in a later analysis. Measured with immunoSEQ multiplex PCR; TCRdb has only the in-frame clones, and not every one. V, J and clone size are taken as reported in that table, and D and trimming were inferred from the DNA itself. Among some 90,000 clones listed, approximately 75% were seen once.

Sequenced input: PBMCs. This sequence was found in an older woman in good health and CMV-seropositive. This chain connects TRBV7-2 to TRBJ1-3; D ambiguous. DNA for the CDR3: TGTGCCAGCAGCCCGTACGGGAAAGGAAACACCGTATATTTT. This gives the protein CASSPYGKGNTVYF.